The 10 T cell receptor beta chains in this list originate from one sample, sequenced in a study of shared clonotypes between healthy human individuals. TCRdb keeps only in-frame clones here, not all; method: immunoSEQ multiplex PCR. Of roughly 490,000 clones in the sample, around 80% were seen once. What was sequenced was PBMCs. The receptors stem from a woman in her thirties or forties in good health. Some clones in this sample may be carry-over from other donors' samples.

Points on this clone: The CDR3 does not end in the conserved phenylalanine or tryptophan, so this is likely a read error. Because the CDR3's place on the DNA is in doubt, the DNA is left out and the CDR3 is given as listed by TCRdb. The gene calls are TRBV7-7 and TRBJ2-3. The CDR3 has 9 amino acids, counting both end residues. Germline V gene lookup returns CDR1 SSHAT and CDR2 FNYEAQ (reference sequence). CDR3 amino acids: CASSLASER.

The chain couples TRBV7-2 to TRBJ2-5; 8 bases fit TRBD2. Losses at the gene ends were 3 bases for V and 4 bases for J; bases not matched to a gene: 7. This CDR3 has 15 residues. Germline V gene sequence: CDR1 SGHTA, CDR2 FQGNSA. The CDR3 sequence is CASSFDRAGGETQYF. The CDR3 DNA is TGTGCCAGCAGCTTTGATCGGGCGGGAGGAGAGACCCAGTACTTC. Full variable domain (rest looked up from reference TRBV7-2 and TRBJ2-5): GAGVSQSPSNKVTEKGKDVELRCDPISGHTALYWYRQSLGQGLEFLIYFQGNSAPDKSGLPSDRFSAERTGGSVSTLTIQRTQQEDSAVYLCASSFDRAGGETQYFGPGTRLLVL.

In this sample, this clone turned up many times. CDR3 sequence: CASSLLQGAGTEAFF. The CDR3 region has the DNA TGTGCCAGCAGCTTATTACAGGGGGCTGGGACTGAAGCTTTCTTT. This chain joins TRBV5-6 and TRBJ1-1, with 9 positions matching TRBD1. Trimming at V came to 2 bases and at J to 5 bases, leaving 7 bases not matched to a gene. The CDR3 spans 15 residues. In germline, CDR1 is SGHDT, CDR2 YYEEEE.

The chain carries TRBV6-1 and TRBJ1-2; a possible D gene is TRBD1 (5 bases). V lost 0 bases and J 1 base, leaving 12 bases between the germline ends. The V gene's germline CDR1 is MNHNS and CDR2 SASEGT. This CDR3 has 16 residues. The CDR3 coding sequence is TGTGCCAGCAGTGAAGCGTCAGGGAGGGGTAACTATGGCTACACCTTC. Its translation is CASSEASGRGNYGYTF.

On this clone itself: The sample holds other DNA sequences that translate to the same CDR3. As DNA, the CDR3 is TGTGCCAGCTCACCACCCGGGGCGGGAGGTTCCTACGAGCAGTACTTC. It codes for CASSPPGAGGSYEQYF. The gene calls are TRBV18 and TRBJ2-7; 8 bases are shared with TRBD2. Germline values: CDR1 KGHSH, CDR2 LQKENI. This CDR3 spans 16 amino acids. Trimming at V came to 0 bases and at J to 1 base, leaving 5 bases not matched to a gene.

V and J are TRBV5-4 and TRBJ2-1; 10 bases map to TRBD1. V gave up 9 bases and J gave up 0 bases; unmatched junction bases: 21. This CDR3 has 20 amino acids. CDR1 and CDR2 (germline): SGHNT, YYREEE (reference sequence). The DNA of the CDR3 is TGTGCCACCGAGTCGGGCCGGGGACAGGGGCGCGAGGGCTCCTACAATGAGCAGTTCTTC. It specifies CATESGRGQGREGSYNEQFF.

The CDR3 here is CASSESWREVGDTQYF. CDR3 DNA sequence: TGTGCCAGCAGTGAAAGCTGGCGGGAGGTTGGAGATACGCAGTATTTT. This sequence joins TRBV6-1 and TRBJ2-3; 8 bases agree with TRBD2. CDR1 and CDR2 from the germline V gene are MNHNS and SASEGT. The trim removed 2 bases at V and 5 bases at J, leaving 9 bases unmatched. The CDR3 runs to 16 residues.

The CDR3 spells CASSPDRAQPQHF. The CDR3, as DNA: TGTGCCAGCAGTCCTGACAGGGCTCAGCCCCAGCATTTT. This chain uses TRBV6-1 with TRBJ1-5; 7 bases are shared with TRBD1. Germline V CDR1 and CDR2: MNHNS, SASEGT. The CDR3 spans 13 residues. Germline trimming cut 5 bases from V and 6 bases from J; bases unmatched to any gene: 4.

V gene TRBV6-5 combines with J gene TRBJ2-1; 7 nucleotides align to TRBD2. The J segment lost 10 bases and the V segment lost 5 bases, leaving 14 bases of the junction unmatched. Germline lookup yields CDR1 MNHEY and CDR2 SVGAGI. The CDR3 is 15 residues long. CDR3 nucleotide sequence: TGTGCCAGCAGTAACCGAAGGACTTATAGCGGGGAGCAGTTCTTC. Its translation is CASSNRRTYSGEQFF.

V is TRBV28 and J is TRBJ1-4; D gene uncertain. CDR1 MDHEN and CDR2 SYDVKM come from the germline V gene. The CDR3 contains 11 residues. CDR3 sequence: CEYVVREKLFF. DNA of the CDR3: TGTGAGTACGTTGTTCGTGAAAAACTGTTTTTT.